This paragraph covers one T cell receptor (beta chain) sequence. Followed longitudinally, the Seattle patients had been enrolled during active infection. The data stem from a study of blood T cell repertoires in COVID-19. Overall study context: COVID-19 samples collected from the United States, Italy and Spain covered acute and convalescent phases. From T cells, B-cell-depleted T cells, or PBMCs came the material, which was cDNA or gDNA.

The CDR3 is made up of 15 amino acids. V was pared by 0 bases and J by 7 bases, with 16 bases between. Germline CDR1 reads SGHRS; CDR2 reads YFSETQ. Libraries were prepared by immunoSEQ multiplex PCR; TCRdb keeps only in-frame clonotypes and omits some of them. Of tens of thousands of clones in the sample, around 91% were seen once. The genes are TRBV5-1 and TRBJ1-1; perhaps TRBD1 as D (5 bases). Specimen: peripheral blood. The receptor comes from a man aged 50 to 60 with COVID-19, enrolled during active disease. Here the CDR3 DNA reads TGCGCCAGCAGCTTGGCGCTCAGGGCCCTTCGTGAAGCTTTCTTT. Protein product: CASSLALRALREAFF.